Listed below are T cell receptor beta chains from one sample, sequenced in a study of shared clonotypes between healthy human individuals. The table came from immunoSEQ multiplex PCR; TCRdb's copy has only in-frame clones and leaves some out. The sample holds over 1.4 million clones, roughly 96% seen once. The specimen was naive CD4+ T cells sorted from blood. All receptors derive from a young man in good health. Both conserved end residues are part of each CDR3. D genes are given only for firm matches.

v_call	cdr3_length	d_call	j_call	cdr3_aa	cdr3_nt
TRBV7-9	16	-	TRBJ1-2	CASSLVARGSPRGYTF	TGTGCCAGCAGCTTAGTGGCCCGCGGGTCACCTCGCGGCTACACCTTC
TRBV7-7	13	-	TRBJ1-1	CASSLSRYTEAFF	TGTGCCAGCAGCTTAAGTAGGTACACTGAAGCTTTCTTT
TRBV7-2	18	-	TRBJ2-1	CASSLRPMQRLDGNEQFF	TGTGCCAGCAGCTTAAGGCCAATGCAGCGGTTAGATGGGAATGAGCAGTTCTTC
TRBV7-2	13	-	TRBJ2-2	CASSLNHRLELFF	TGTGCCAGCAGCTTAAATCATCGTCTGGAGCTGTTTTTT
TRBV2	13	TRBD1	TRBJ1-2	CASSVEGAAGYTF	TGTGCCAGCAGTGTGGAGGGGGCGGCTGGCTACACCTTC
TRBV5-1	13	-	TRBJ2-3	CASRSSSTDTQYF	TGCGCCAGCAGAAGTTCTAGCACAGATACGCAGTATTTT
TRBV15	16	TRBD2	TRBJ2-1	CATSMGTSVHYNEQFF	TGTGCCACCAGCATGGGGACTAGCGTACACTACAATGAGCAGTTCTTC
TRBV9	15	TRBD2	TRBJ2-5	CASSAASGRSETQYF	TGTGCCAGCAGTGCAGCTAGCGGGAGGTCGGAGACCCAGTACTTC
TRBV5-4	15	TRBD2	TRBJ2-7	CASSAGGSPNYEQYF	TGTGCCAGCAGCGCGGGGGGATCACCCAACTACGAGCAGTACTTC
TRBV7-2	13	TRBD1	TRBJ2-7	CASSSGQVYEQYF	TGTGCCAGCAGCTCGGGACAGGTCTACGAGCAGTACTTC
TRBV5-5	15	-	TRBJ2-7	CASSLAGTTSYEQYF	TGTGCCAGCAGCTTGGCAGGGACAACTTCCTACGAGCAGTACTTC
TRBV5-1	13	-	TRBJ1-1	CASSLDGGTEAFF	TGCGCCAGCAGCTTGGATGGGGGGACTGAAGCTTTCTTT
TRBV28	14	-	TRBJ2-7	CASSFRRLTYEQYF	TGTGCCAGCAGTTTTCGTCGTTTGACCTACGAGCAGTACTTC
TRBV7-8	15	-	TRBJ2-7	CASSVVGPSSYEQYF	TGTGCCAGCAGCGTAGTGGGACCGAGCTCCTACGAGCAGTACTTC
TRBV28	15	TRBD1	TRBJ2-1	CASGSTGLLGEGQFF	TGTGCCAGCGGATCGACAGGGCTTTTGGGCGAGGGGCAGTTCTTC
TRBV7-8	15	TRBD2	TRBJ2-7	CASSLASGRFNEQYF	TGTGCCAGCAGCTTAGCTAGCGGGAGGTTCAACGAGCAGTACTTC
TRBV5-1	15	-	TRBJ2-1	CASSLQAGALDEQFF	TGCGCCAGCAGCTTGCAGGCAGGGGCTCTGGATGAGCAGTTCTTC